One sample yielded the 11 T cell receptor beta chains listed below, sequenced in a study of blood T cell repertoires in COVID-19. Profiled with immunoSEQ multiplex PCR; TCRdb holds only in-frame clones, not every one. The sample consists of around 60,000 clones, almost 85% of them appearing once. The sample taken for sequencing was peripheral blood. All receptors come from a man aged 55 to 70 with COVID-19, enrolled during active disease.

The chain links TRBV4-2 to TRBJ2-3; 11 bases are shared with TRBD2. V was clipped by 2 bases and J by 5 bases; unmatched bases: 9. Per the germline V gene, CDR1 is LGHNA and CDR2 is YNFKEQ. The CDR3 has 17 residues. CDR3 sequence (DNA): TGTGCCAGCAGCCAAAGAACTAGCGGGGGCAGGGTAGATACGCAGTATTTT. Residues: CASSQRTSGGRVDTQYF.

The chain carries TRBV5-1 and TRBJ2-3; 9 nucleotides agree with TRBD1. The CDR3 sequence is 16 residues long. Trimming cost V 0 bases and J 2 bases; bases outside gene matches: 4. CDR1 SGHRS and CDR2 YFSETQ come from the germline V gene. This CDR3 reads CASSLGQGGFTDTQYF. CDR3 nucleotides: TGCGCCAGCAGCTTGGGACAGGGGGGATTCACAGATACGCAGTATTTT.

This clone was seen just once. This sequence joins TRBV7-2 and TRBJ2-5, with a weak D call TRBD1 (7 bases). This CDR3 has 16 amino acids. Trimming left V 1 base short and J 0 bases short, with 12 bases between. Per the germline V gene, CDR1 is SGHTA and CDR2 is FQGNSA. The CDR3 region is CASSLEGGGNQETQYF. Written as DNA, the CDR3 is TGTGCCAGCAGCTTAGAAGGGGGCGGGAACCAAGAGACCCAGTACTTC.

This clone was seen many times. This sequence joins TRBV20-1 and TRBJ2-7, with D perhaps TRBD2 (6 bases). CDR3 length: 11 residues. Germline lookup yields CDR1 DFQATT and CDR2 SNEGSKA (reference sequence). With 6 bases removed from V and 12 bases from J, the gap between germline ends came to 18 bases. In nucleotides, the CDR3 is TGCAGTGCGGGGGACCAGCGGGCGGGGTACTTC. It encodes CSAGDQRAGYF.

The rearrangement links TRBV5-1 to TRBJ1-3, with D possibly TRBD1 on 6 matching bases. The germline V and J ends were trimmed by 4 bases and 4 bases, with 15 bases remaining between them. CDR1 and CDR2 (germline): SGHRS, YFSETQ. The CDR3 length is 15 residues. In DNA, the CDR3 is TGCGCCAGCAGCGCTCAGCAGGGGACGGGAAACACCATATATTTT. Translated: CASSAQQGTGNTIYF.

This clone is labeled medium-sized. CDR3: CASRPRGTDTQYF. The CDR3 DNA is TGCGCCAGCAGACCCCGGGGGACAGATACGCAGTATTTT. V and J are TRBV4-1 and TRBJ2-3; perhaps TRBD2 as D (6 bases). There are 13 residues in the CDR3. Trimming pared 6 bases from V and 3 bases from J, leaving 10 bases between. Germline V gives CDR1 MGHRA, CDR2 YSYEKL.

This chain joins TRBV10-2 and TRBJ1-3, with TRBD1 matching 7 bases. J was trimmed by 0 bases and V by 6 bases; bases with no gene match: 5. This CDR3 has 15 residues. Germline CDR1 reads WSHSY; CDR2 reads SAAADI. DNA of the CDR3: TGCGCCAGCAGACCCGGACAGGTCTCTGGAAACACCATATATTTT. Translation: CASRPGQVSGNTIYF.

This clone was observed a handful of times. The CDR3 region has the DNA TGCGCCAGCAGCTCAGACAGGGGGCTTGGAGAGACCCAGTACTTC. Translating it yields CASSSDRGLGETQYF. This rearrangement joins TRBV5-1 to TRBJ2-5; 10 bases are a match to TRBD1. The CDR3 runs 15 residues. J was trimmed by 4 bases and V by 3 bases; bases with no gene match: 6. Germline V lookup: CDR1 SGHRS, CDR2 YFSETQ.

The J gene is TRBJ1-5, the V gene TRBV28; D is perhaps TRBD1 (6 bases). Germline V gives CDR1 MDHEN, CDR2 SYDVKM. V dropped 6 bases and J dropped 13 bases, with 13 bases sitting between them. This CDR3 region has 11 residues. The CDR3: CASRAATGQHF. CDR3 nucleotide sequence: TGTGCCAGCAGAGCAGCTACAGGGCAGCATTTT.

In DNA form, the CDR3 reads TGCGCCAGCAGCTTGACAGGGGACGAGACCCAGTACTTC. It encodes CASSLTGDETQYF. V usage is TRBV5-1 and J usage is TRBJ2-5, with 7 bases lining up with TRBD1. There are 13 residues in the CDR3. The ends lost 1 base at V and 5 bases at J; junction bases unmatched: 2. Germline V gives CDR1 SGHRS, CDR2 YFSETQ.

The V call is TRBV7-6, the J call TRBJ2-3, with a tentative D call TRBD1 (5 bases). V was trimmed by 4 bases and J by 2 bases, leaving 16 bases between them. Germline CDR1 SGHVS, CDR2 FNYEAQ. This CDR3 is built from 16 residues. The DNA of the CDR3 is TGTGCCAGCAGCTCTCCCGCAGGGCTCCCCACAGATACGCAGTATTTT. Translation: CASSSPAGLPTDTQYF.